This T cell receptor beta chain was identified in a study of Ad26.COV2.S vaccination and SARS-CoV-2 variants. Regarding the study as a whole: Those who received vaccine or placebo ended up with similar non-spike TCR breadth. Individuals receiving vaccine had higher spike-specific TCR breadth than placebo recipients did. Spike-specific responses of CD8+ and CD4+ T cells were reported to display substantial breadth after vaccination.

With regard to this clone: The antigen is undetermined.

Generated by immunoSEQ multiplex PCR, the TCRdb table keeps only in-frame clones and is missing some. The repertoire consists of some 350,000 clones, with roughly 94% occurring once and the leading ten covering around 4.2%. This CDR3 contains 15 residues. After removal of 6 bases from V and 4 bases from J, the junction contained 11 bases not matched to a gene. In germline, CDR1 is MNHEY, CDR2 SVGAGI. The receptor's source is a human donor who had recovered from COVID-19. The sequenced sample was peripheral blood, obtained after recovery from COVID-19. The gene calls are TRBV6-5 and TRBJ2-5; 7 nucleotides agree with TRBD2. CDR3 amino acids: CASSPQPSGGETQYF. The CDR3 DNA reads TGTGCCAGCAGCCCCCAGCCTAGCGGTGGAGAGACCCAGTACTTC.